This T cell receptor (beta chain) was captured by sequencing in a study of vaccination and CD4 T cells after COVID-19. Across the whole study: Each participant was administered two doses of a vaccine, which was either BNT162b2 or mRNA-1273. The authors exposed cells to overlapping spike peptides derived from SARS-CoV-2, HCoV-NL63, HCoV-OC43 and HCoV-229E.

The Oncomine TCR Beta short-read assay was applied to DNA of cultured CD4+ T cells. TCRdb ran MiXCR on the PCR reads and lists one entry per CDR3 protein. The profile covers 8,000 to 10,000 distinct CDR3 sequences, with roughly 49% appearing a single time and about 18% taken by the ten largest. Treatment described: roughly 10-day PBMC culture with coronavirus spike peptide pools or control peptides (ViraFEST assay). Before the COVID-19 pandemic (2011-2018), CD4+ T cells were obtained from the unexposed donor. On this clonotype itself: Antigen specificity is unknown.

The CDR3 runs to 12 residues. The germline CDR1 and CDR2 sequences are SQVTM and ANQGSEA. The V gene lost 7 bases and the J gene lost 2 bases, with 11 bases spanning the gap. The material sequenced was CD4+ T cells from blood, cultured in vitro. The chain recombines TRBV29-1 with TRBJ1-2; a possible D gene is TRBD1 (5 bases). This TCR was recovered from a human donor in good health. DNA of the CDR3: TGCAGCGATTGGGGCAGAAACTATGGCTACACCTTC. It codes for CSDWGRNYGYTF.